This is a list of T cell receptor beta chains from one sample in a study of CD8+ T cells in alopecia areata. Repertoires were generated with immunoSEQ multiplex PCR, while TCRdb's copy carries only in-frame clones and drops some. Here the sample spans 150,000 to 200,000 clones, approximately 50% being singletons. The sequencing used CD8+ T cells sorted from blood, collected between weeks 51 and 52, from a patient treated with tofacitinib. The receptor source for this set is a human donor with alopecia areata. Both conserved end residues are part of each CDR3. The D gene is left open where the match is weak. Size values are once, few and many counts, or a class for expanded clones, and some rows have none.

clone_size	v_call	j_call	d_call	cdr3_nt	cdr3_aa
NA	TRBV5-1	TRBJ2-1	NA	TGCGCCAGCAGCTTGGGAGGGGGCTCCTACAATGAGCAGTTCTTC	CASSLGGGSYNEQFF
NA	TRBV7-9	TRBJ1-1	NA	TGTGCCAGCAGCTTAATGGGCAGGACAGCTTTCTTT	CASSLMGRTAFF
few	TRBV5-1	TRBJ1-2	TRBD1	TGCGCCAGCAGGACCGGGACAGGGTTCTATGGCTACACCTTC	CASRTGTGFYGYTF
few	TRBV9	TRBJ1-1	NA	TGTGCCAGCAGCCCCATCGGGGAAGCTTTCTTT	CASSPIGEAFF
NA	TRBV30	TRBJ1-4	NA	TGTGCCTGGAGTGACCCGGTTAAGGGGCCACGGAGGGAAAAACTGTTTTTT	CAWSDPVKGPRREKLFF
NA	TRBV10-3	TRBJ1-5	NA	TGTGCCATCAGTGAAGCATTTGGGGGCAATCAGCCCCAGCATTTT	CAISEAFGGNQPQHF
NA	TRBV11-2	TRBJ1-4	NA	TGTGCCAGCAGCTTACAGATTGCAACTAATGAAAAACTGTTTTTT	CASSLQIATNEKLFF
NA	TRBV19	TRBJ1-4	TRBD1	TGTGCCAGTAGTGGCCCGACAGGGGGCGAAAAACTGTTTTTT	CASSGPTGGEKLFF
NA	TRBV30	TRBJ1-1	NA	TGTGCCTGGGAGCTGGGTCAGCCGAACACTGAAGCTTTCTTT	CAWELGQPNTEAFF
NA	TRBV30	TRBJ1-2	NA	TGTGCCTGGTCCGGCGTTGCGGGCGGGTATGGAGGCTACACCTTC	CAWSGVAGGYGGYTF
NA	TRBV2	TRBJ2-5	NA	TGTGCCAGCAGTGAATTGGCAGGGCATCAAGAGACCCAGTACTTC	CASSELAGHQETQYF
NA	TRBV6-1	TRBJ1-2	TRBD1	TGTGCCAGCAGTGAAGACGGGGGGACAGGCTATGGCTACACCTTC	CASSEDGGTGYGYTF
few	TRBV6-1	TRBJ1-1	TRBD1	TGTGCCAGCAGTGAAGAGACAGGGGGCGCGGGCACTGAAGCTTTCTTT	CASSEETGGAGTEAFF
NA	TRBV9	TRBJ2-7	TRBD2	TGTGCCAGCAGCGAGCGGGGGGGCCCTTCGAACGAGCAGTACTTC	CASSERGGPSNEQYF
NA	TRBV6-1	TRBJ2-2	NA	TGTGCCAGCAGTGGGGTTGGGGGGGCGCCCGGGGAGCTGTTTTTT	CASSGVGGAPGELFF
NA	TRBV27	TRBJ2-1	NA	TGTGCCAGCAGCCTACTAACGAGTTCCTACAATGAGCAGTTCTTC	CASSLLTSSYNEQFF
NA	TRBV7-9	TRBJ1-5	NA	TGTGCCAGCAGCACAGGTGACCAGCCCCAGCATTTT	CASSTGDQPQHF
NA	TRBV2	TRBJ1-2	TRBD1	TGTGCCAGCAGCCCCAATCCAGGGGGCAGCTATGGCTACACCTTC	CASSPNPGGSYGYTF
NA	TRBV2	TRBJ2-7	TRBD1	TGTGCCAGCAGTGAACCCCAGACAGGGGCCTACGAGCAGTACTTC	CASSEPQTGAYEQYF